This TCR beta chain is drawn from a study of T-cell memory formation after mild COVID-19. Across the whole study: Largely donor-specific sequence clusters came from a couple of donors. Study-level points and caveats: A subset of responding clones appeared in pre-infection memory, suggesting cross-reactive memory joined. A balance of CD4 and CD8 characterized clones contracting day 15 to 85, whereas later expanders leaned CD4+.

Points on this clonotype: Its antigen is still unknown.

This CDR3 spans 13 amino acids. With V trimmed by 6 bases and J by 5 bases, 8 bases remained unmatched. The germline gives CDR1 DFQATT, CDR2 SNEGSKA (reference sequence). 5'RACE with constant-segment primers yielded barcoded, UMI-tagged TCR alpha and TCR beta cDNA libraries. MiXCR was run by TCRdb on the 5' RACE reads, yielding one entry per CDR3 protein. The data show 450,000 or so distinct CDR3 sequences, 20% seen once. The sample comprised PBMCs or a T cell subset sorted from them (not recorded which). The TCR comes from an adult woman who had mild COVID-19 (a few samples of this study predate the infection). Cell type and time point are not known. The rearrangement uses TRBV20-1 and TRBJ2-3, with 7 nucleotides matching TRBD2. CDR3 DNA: TGCAGTGCGCCCGTTCCGGGGGGAGATACGCAGTATTTT. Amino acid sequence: CSAPVPGGDTQYF.